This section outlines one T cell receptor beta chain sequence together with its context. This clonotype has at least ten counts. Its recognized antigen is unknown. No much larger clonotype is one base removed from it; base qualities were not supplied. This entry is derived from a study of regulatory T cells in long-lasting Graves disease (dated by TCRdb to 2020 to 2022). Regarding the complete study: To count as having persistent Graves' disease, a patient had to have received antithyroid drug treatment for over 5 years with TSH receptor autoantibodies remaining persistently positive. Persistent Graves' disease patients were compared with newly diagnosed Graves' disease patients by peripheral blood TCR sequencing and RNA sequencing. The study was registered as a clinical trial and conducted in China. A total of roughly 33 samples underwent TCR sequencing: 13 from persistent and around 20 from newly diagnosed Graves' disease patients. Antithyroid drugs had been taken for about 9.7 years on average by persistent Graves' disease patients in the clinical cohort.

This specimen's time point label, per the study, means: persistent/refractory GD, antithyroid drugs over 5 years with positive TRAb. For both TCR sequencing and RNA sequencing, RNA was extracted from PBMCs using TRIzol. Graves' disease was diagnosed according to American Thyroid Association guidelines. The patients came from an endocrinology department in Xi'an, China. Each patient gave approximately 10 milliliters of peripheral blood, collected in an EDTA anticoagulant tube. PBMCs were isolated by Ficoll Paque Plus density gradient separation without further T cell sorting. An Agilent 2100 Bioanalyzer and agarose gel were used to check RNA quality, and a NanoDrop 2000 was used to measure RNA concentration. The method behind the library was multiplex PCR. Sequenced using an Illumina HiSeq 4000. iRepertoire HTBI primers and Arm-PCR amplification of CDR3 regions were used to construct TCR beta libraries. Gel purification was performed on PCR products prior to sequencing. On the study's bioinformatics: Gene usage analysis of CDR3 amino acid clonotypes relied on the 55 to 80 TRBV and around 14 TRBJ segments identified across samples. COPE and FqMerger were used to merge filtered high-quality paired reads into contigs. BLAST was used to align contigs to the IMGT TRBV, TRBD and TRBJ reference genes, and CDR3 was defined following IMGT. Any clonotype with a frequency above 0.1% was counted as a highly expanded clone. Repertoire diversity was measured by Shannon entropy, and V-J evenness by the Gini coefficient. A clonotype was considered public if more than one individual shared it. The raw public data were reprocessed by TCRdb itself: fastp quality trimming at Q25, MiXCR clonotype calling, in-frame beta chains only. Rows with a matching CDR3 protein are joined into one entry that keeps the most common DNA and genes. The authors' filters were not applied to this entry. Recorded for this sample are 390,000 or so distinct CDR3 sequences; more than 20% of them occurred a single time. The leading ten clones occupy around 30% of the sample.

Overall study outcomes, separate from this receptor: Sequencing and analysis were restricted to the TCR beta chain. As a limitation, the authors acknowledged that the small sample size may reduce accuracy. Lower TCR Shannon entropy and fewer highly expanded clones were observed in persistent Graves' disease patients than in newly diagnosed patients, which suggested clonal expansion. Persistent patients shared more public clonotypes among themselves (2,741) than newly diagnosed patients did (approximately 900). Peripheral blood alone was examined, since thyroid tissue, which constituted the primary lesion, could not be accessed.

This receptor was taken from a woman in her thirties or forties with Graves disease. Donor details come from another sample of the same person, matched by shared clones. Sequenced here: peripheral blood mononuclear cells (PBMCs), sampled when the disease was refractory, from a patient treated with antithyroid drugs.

The DNA sequence follows: TGTGCCAGCAGCAAACAGGGGGCTAATCAGCCCCAGCATTTT. The encoded protein is CASSKQGANQPQHF. The chain is encoded by TRBV12-3 or TRBV12-4 joined to TRBJ1-5, and 9 bases in between align with TRBD1. Reading from cysteine to phenylalanine, the CDR3 counts 14 amino acids. Only the CDR3 part of the read is kept: 42 bases, read in frame from the first base. Trimming removed 6 bases from V and 4 bases from J; the gene matches leave 4 bases unexplained.